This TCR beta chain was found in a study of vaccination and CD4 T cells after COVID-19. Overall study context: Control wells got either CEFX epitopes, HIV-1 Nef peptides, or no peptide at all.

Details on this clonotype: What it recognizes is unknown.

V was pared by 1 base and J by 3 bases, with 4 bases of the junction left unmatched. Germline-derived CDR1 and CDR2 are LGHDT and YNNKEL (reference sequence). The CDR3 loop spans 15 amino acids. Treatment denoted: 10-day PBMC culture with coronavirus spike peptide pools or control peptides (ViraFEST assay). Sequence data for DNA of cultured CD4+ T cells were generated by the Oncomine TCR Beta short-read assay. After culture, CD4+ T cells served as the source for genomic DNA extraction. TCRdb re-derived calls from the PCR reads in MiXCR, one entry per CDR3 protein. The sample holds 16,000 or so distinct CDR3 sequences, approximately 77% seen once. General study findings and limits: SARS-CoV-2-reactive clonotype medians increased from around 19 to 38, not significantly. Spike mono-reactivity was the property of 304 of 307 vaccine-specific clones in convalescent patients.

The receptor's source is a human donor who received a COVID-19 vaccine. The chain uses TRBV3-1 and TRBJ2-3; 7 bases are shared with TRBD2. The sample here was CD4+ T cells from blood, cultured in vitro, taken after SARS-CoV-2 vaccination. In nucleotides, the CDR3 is TGTGCCAGCAGCCAAGCCACAGCGGGGACAGATACGCAGTATTTT. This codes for CASSQATAGTDTQYF.